Here is one TCR beta chain with its context. The target antigen is unknown. These data belong to a study of radiotherapy plus CTLA-4 blockade in lung cancer. The CDR3 totals 15 residues. Germline CDR1 and CDR2: LNHDA and SQIVND (reference sequence). J lost 7 bases, V lost 3 bases, and 6 bases had no gene match. TCRdb keeps only in-frame clones here, not all; method: immunoSEQ multiplex PCR. The table lists about 81,000 clones, 72% of them singletons. Ipilimumab-mediated CTLA-4 blockade plus focal radiation was given to patients having chemo-refractory metastatic non-small-cell lung cancer. Study-wide points: TCR clones from tumors expanded in blood after radiotherapy plus ipilimumab. Early blood T cell clone changes and increased post-radiation serum interferon-beta were reportedly the strongest response predictors.

This receptor was obtained from a human donor with non-small cell lung cancer that progressed on radiotherapy plus ipilimumab. The genes are TRBV19 and TRBJ1-4, with 9 bases aligning to TRBD1. Sequences were derived from peripheral blood, sampled from a patient treated with radiotherapy plus ipilimumab. The CDR3 loop is CASSMVTGGAEKLFF. The CDR3 DNA sequence: TGTGCCAGTAGTATGGTGACAGGGGGGGCTGAAAAACTGTTTTTT.